Following are 13 T cell receptor beta chains from one sample sequenced in a study of T cells in Graves' hyperthyroidism and ophthalmopathy. RNA transcripts gave rise to amplified TCR beta CDR3 regions. TCR CDR3 regions were first amplified by RT-PCR with HTBI primers. TCRdb re-called the multiplex PCR reads through MiXCR, storing one row per CDR3 protein. The data show around 250,000 distinct CDR3 sequences, with less than 15% seen just once and about 14% held by the top ten. Sequencing used blood. The receptors shown here come from a woman in her thirties or forties with Graves' hyperthyroidism that later progressed to Graves' ophthalmopathy.

This clonotype appeared many times. J is TRBJ2-7 and V is TRBV28; D gene ambiguous. The CDR3 is 12 residues long. V lost 3 bases and J lost 3, with 6 bases in between. Per the germline V gene, CDR1 is MDHEN and CDR2 is SYDVKM. CDR3 sequence (DNA): TGTGCCAGCAGTTTCATGGGCTACGAGCAGTACTTC. Amino acid sequence: CASSFMGYEQYF.

The sample holds many counts of this clonotype. This sequence joins TRBV7-9 and TRBJ1-5; the match to TRBD1 covers 7 bases. The junction had 11 bases not matched to a gene; V was cut back by 1 base and J by 11 bases. Germline CDR1 SEHNR, CDR2 FQNEAQ (reference sequence). There are 15 residues in the CDR3. CDR3 sequence: CASSLGGTAHETQHF. CDR3 bases: TGTGCCAGCAGCTTAGGGGGGACAGCCCATGAAACCCAGCATTTT.

The gene calls are TRBV20-1 and TRBJ2-5, with D uncertain. The germline CDR1 and CDR2 sequences are DFQATT and SNEGSKA (reference sequence). The CDR3 contains 12 residues. The ends were cut back, 6 bases at V and 4 bases at J, with 12 bases in the middle. CDR3 coding DNA: TGCAGTGCGGGAAGTAGGAGAGAGACCCAGTACTTC. Translated: CSAGSRRETQYF.

The V gene is TRBV6-1, the J gene TRBJ1-4; D is uncertain. Germline CDR1 reads MNHNS; CDR2 reads SASEGT. The CDR3 has 13 residues. The CDR3 here is CAAAGEPGEKLFF. DNA of the CDR3: TGTGCTGCAGCGGGAGAGCCGGGAGAAAAACTGTTTTTT.

This clonotype was seen repeatedly, ten times or more. V gene TRBV12-3 or TRBV12-4 combines with J gene TRBJ1-3; possibly TRBD1 for D (5 bases). The CDR3 sequence is 14 residues long. V gave up 3 bases and J gave up 2 bases, with 8 bases separating them. CDR3 sequence (DNA): TGTGCCAGCAGTTTCGCGGGGGCTGGAAACACCATATATTTT. As protein: CASSFAGAGNTIYF.

The sample holds a few counts of this clonotype. The chain employs TRBV4-1 and TRBJ2-2; 8 nucleotides align to TRBD2. The CDR3 runs 16 residues. Trimming cost V 6 bases and J 0 bases; bases outside gene matches: 6. Per the germline V gene, CDR1 is MGHRA and CDR2 is YSYEKL. The CDR3 nucleotides are TGCGCCAGCAGTCATAGCGGGACGCCGAACACCGGGGAGCTGTTTTTT. Translating gives CASSHSGTPNTGELFF.

This clonotype was recorded many times. The gene calls are TRBV2 and TRBJ2-7; 9 bases are shared with TRBD1. The CDR3 is made up of 14 amino acids. Germline CDR1 is SNHLY and CDR2 is FYNNEI. With 6 bases clipped from V and 3 bases from J, the junction kept 6 bases outside the gene matches. The DNA for the CDR3 is TGTGCCAGCAGGCCGGGACAGGGAAGCTACGAGCAGTACTTC. Translating gives CASRPGQGSYEQYF. Variable domain in full (rest from reference TRBV2 and TRBJ2-7): EPEVTQTPSHQVTQMGQEVILRCVPISNHLYFYWYRQILGQKVEFLVSFYNNEISEKSEIFDDQFSVERPDGSNFTLKIRSTKLEDSAMYFCASRPGQGSYEQYFGPGTRLTVT.

This clonotype was seen at least ten times. The gene calls are TRBV19 and TRBJ2-2, with 7 positions matching TRBD1. The CDR3 sequence is 14 residues long. V trimming: 8 bases; J trimming: 3 bases; junction bases outside the gene matches: 6. The germline CDR1 and CDR2 sequences are LNHDA and SQIVND (reference sequence). This CDR3 is CASENRGYTGELFF. CDR3 bases: TGTGCCAGTGAAAACAGGGGCTACACCGGGGAGCTGTTTTTT. Drawing the rest from reference TRBV19 and TRBJ2-2, the complete variable domain is DGGITQSPKYLFRKEGQNVTLSCEQNLNHDAMYWYRQDPGQGLRLIYYSQIVNDFQKGDIAEGYSVSREKKESFPLTVTSAQKNPTAFYLCASENRGYTGELFFGEGSRLTVL.

A remark on this clonotype: One base away lies a much larger clone, so this may be a sequencing read error. The CDR3 end shows no conserved phenylalanine or tryptophan, and so a read error is likely. The chain couples TRBV6-1 to TRBJ2-1; 9 bases fit TRBD2. The germline gives CDR1 MNHNS, CDR2 SASEGT. The CDR3 is 14 residues long. V dropped 9 bases and J dropped 0; count of bases not matched to a gene: 3. The CDR3 bases are TGTGCCAGTCTTAGCGGGGGCTCCTACAATGAGCAGTTCTCC. Its translation: CASLSGGSYNEQFS.

This clonotype was seen at least ten times. This chain uses TRBV10-2 with TRBJ2-1, with 8 bases that match TRBD2. Germline assignment: CDR1 WSHSY and CDR2 SAAADI. This CDR3 spans 16 amino acids. J gave up 2 bases and V 3 bases, and 6 bases lay outside the gene matches. CDR3 DNA: TGCGCCAGCAGTGATCCGACTAGCGCCCCCTACAATGAGCAGTTCTTC. It is translated as CASSDPTSAPYNEQFF.

This clonotype was recorded only once. CDR3 coding DNA: TGTGCCAGCAGCGGGACAGGGGGCGCGGGTGACGGTGAAGCTTTCTTT. This gives the protein CASSGTGGAGDGEAFF. The rearrangement links TRBV9 to TRBJ1-1; 11 nucleotides align to TRBD1. CDR1 is SGDLS and CDR2 is YYNGEE in the germline V gene. The CDR3 runs to 16 residues. Germline trimming cut 3 bases from V and 7 bases from J; bases unmatched to any gene: 11.

This CDR3 is CASSQELAGGPGDTQYF. CDR3 sequence (DNA): TGTGCCAGCAGCCAAGAACTAGCGGGAGGGCCCGGAGATACGCAGTATTTT. This chain connects TRBV4-2 to TRBJ2-3; 13 bases fit TRBD2. Germline V lookup: CDR1 LGHNA, CDR2 YNFKEQ. V gave up 0 bases and J gave up 5 bases; unmatched junction bases: 5. This CDR3 spans 17 amino acids.

This clonotype was seen many times. This chain links TRBV12-3 or TRBV12-4 with TRBJ2-3; a possible D gene is TRBD1 (5 bases). Trimming cost V 6 bases and J 6 bases, with 7 bases left between them. The CDR3 runs to 11 residues. DNA of the CDR3: TGTGCCAGCAGCAACAGGGATACGCAGTATTTT. Its protein product is CASSNRDTQYF.